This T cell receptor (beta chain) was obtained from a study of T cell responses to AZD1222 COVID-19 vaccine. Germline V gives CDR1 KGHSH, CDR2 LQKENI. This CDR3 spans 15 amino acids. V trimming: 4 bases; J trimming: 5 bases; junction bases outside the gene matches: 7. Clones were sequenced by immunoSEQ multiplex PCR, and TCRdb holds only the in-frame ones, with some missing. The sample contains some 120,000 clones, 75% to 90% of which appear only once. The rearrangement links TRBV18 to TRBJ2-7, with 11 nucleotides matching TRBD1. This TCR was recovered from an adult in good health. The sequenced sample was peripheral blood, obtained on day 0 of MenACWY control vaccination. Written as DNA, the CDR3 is TGTGCCAGCTCACTAATGCCGGGACAGGGGGACGAGCAGTACTTC. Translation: CASSLMPGQGDEQYF.